This TCR beta chain was captured by sequencing in a study of cytomegalovirus exposure and HLA in healthy donors. The PCR was carried out with 60 Vbeta primers and 13 Jbeta primers. The data were produced by immunoSEQ multiplex PCR, yet TCRdb's version contains in-frame clones alone and is incomplete. This repertoire shows about 61,000 clones, about 81% found once; its top ten account for roughly 51%. Sequences were obtained from PBMCs. The receptor was derived from a man aged 45-60 years in good health and CMV-seropositive.

This CDR3 reads CASSLQKGQGGSPLHF. Here the CDR3 DNA reads TGTGCCAGCAGTTTACAGAAAGGACAGGGTGGCTCACCCCTCCACTTT. The chain combines TRBV28 with TRBJ1-6, with TRBD1 identical over 8 bases. The CDR3 has 16 residues. Germline loops: CDR1 MDHEN, CDR2 SYDVKM. Trimming at V came to 2 bases and at J to 10 bases, leaving 10 bases not matched to a gene.